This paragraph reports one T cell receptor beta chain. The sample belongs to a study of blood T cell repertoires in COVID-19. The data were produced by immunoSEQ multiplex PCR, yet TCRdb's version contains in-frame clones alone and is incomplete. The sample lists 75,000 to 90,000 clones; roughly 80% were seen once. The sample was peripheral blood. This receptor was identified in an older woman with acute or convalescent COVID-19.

CDR3 amino acids: CASSRRGTNTEAFF. For the CDR3, the DNA is TGTGCCAGCAGCAGACGGGGGACGAACACTGAAGCTTTCTTT. The V and J genes are TRBV6-5 and TRBJ1-1; D perhaps matches TRBD1 (5 bases). V lost 6 bases to trimming and J lost 1 base, with 12 bases between them. Germline V gene sequence: CDR1 MNHEY, CDR2 SVGAGI. This CDR3 is 14 amino acids long.